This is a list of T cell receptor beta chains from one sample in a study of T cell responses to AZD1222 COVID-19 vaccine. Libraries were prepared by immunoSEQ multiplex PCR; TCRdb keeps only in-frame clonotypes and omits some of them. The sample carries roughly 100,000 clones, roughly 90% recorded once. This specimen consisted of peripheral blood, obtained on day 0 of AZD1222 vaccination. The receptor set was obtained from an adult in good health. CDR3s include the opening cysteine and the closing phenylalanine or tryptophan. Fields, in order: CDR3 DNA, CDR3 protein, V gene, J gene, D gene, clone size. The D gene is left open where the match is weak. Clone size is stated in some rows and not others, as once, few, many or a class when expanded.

TGTGCCAGCAGCAACGGCGGCAGAACCTACGAGCAGTACTTC	CASSNGGRTYEQYF	TRBV5-4	TRBJ2-7	-	-
TGTGCCAGCACCTTGGACAGGAACACTGAAGCTTTCTTT	CASTLDRNTEAFF	TRBV6-5	TRBJ1-1	-	-
TGTGCCAGCAGCAAAGACAGGGATTCACCCCTCCACTTT	CASSKDRDSPLHF	TRBV5-5	TRBJ1-6	TRBD1	-
TGTGCCAGCAGCTTGGGGCCCGTCGAGCCCAGGCAGTTCTTC	CASSLGPVEPRQFF	TRBV7-2	TRBJ2-1	-	-
TGCGCCAGCAGTGAGGGTGGAGAGCAGTACTTC	CASSEGGEQYF	TRBV10-2	TRBJ2-7	-	-
TGTGCCAGCAGTGATCTCGCAGGTATCTACGAGCAGTACTTC	CASSDLAGIYEQYF	TRBV6-1	TRBJ2-7	-	few
TGTGCCAGTAGTATAACGGGGGGCTACGAGCAGTACTTC	CASSITGGYEQYF	TRBV19	TRBJ2-7	TRBD2	-
TGCAGTGCTAGTGGTTCGGGAGGGGGCACAGATACGCAGTATTTT	CSASGSGGGTDTQYF	TRBV20-1	TRBJ2-3	TRBD2	once
TGCAGCGTTGTGTCCCCCCGACTAGCCGGGGGACGGACAGATACGCAGTATTTT	CSVVSPRLAGGRTDTQYF	TRBV29-1	TRBJ2-3	TRBD2	-
TGTGCCAGTAGTACCCCCGGAAGGGGCAATCAGCCCCAGCATTTT	CASSTPGRGNQPQHF	TRBV19	TRBJ1-5	-	-
TGTGCCAGCAGCTCATCCGGGACAGATAACTATGGCTACACCTTC	CASSSSGTDNYGYTF	TRBV7-2	TRBJ1-2	TRBD1	-
TGTGCCAGCAGTGAAGATGCCACCTATCAGCCCCAGCATTTT	CASSEDATYQPQHF	TRBV6-1	TRBJ1-5	-	-
TGTGCCAGCAGCCTCCGAGGGGGGGGGAGTGGCACCGGGGAGCTGTTTTTT	CASSLRGGGSGTGELFF	TRBV3-1/TRBV3-2	TRBJ2-2	-	-
TGCGCCAGCAGCCCTACAGGGGACGAAGGCTACACCTTC	CASSPTGDEGYTF	TRBV5-1	TRBJ1-2	TRBD1	-
TGTGCCAGCGTCGGAGGGGCGGAAAACACTGAAGCTTTCTTT	CASVGGAENTEAFF	TRBV28	TRBJ1-1	-	few
TGCGCCAGCAGCCATCAAGGCCGGGGACCCAACTATGGCTACACCTTC	CASSHQGRGPNYGYTF	TRBV4-1	TRBJ1-2	-	-
TGTGCCAGCAGCACGGACGTCTATGGCTACACCTTC	CASSTDVYGYTF	TRBV3-1/TRBV3-2	TRBJ1-2	-	few
TGCAGCGGAAGGACAGGTGGGTCGGCCGGGGAGCTGTTTTTT	CSGRTGGSAGELFF	TRBV29-1	TRBJ2-2	TRBD1	-